This T cell receptor (beta chain) was observed in a study of blood T cells in healthy people across ages. CDR3 size: 13 residues. The germline gives CDR1 LNHDA, CDR2 SQIVND (reference sequence). V shed 2 bases and J shed 6 bases, with 8 bases lying between them. General study findings and limits: Naive CD4+ cells and diversity were both higher in long-lived donors than in aged donors. Per-million-T-cell TCR beta diversity fell roughly linearly with age.

Caucasian, healthy and from Russia, the donors were aged between roughly 6 and 100. This clonotype was detected once. Antigen unknown. The second PCR ran roughly 6 to 11 cycles with a sample-barcoded 5' primer and J-beta primers. Each cDNA molecule was tagged by a template-switch adaptor with 12 random nucleotides. TCRdb itself ran the 5' RACE reads through MiXCR, one entry per CDR3 protein. The sample has 1.4 million or so distinct CDR3 sequences, around 40% seen once. This receptor was taken from a woman younger than 35 in good health. Sequencing was performed on blood. V usage is TRBV19 and J usage is TRBJ1-5; D might be TRBD1 (5 bases). The CDR3 sequence: CASSIQGPQPQHF. The CDR3 bases are TGTGCCAGTAGTATACAGGGACCTCAGCCCCAGCATTTT.